These 20 T cell receptor beta chains were all obtained from the same sample, sequenced in a study of response to subunit inactivated influenza vaccine (dated by TCRdb to 2017 to 2018). Receptor amplification or capture employed RT-PCR. The listed sequencing device is Illumina HiSeq 2500. TCRdb trimmed public reads at Q25 via fastp, called clones via MiXCR and kept in-frame beta chains. Each record represents a unique CDR3 protein, reported with the most common genes and DNA among its rows. Here the sample has approximately 500,000 distinct CDR3 sequences; around 15% occur a single time. 8.5% to 14% of the sample goes to the ten largest clones. The sequencing here drew on PBMCs from blood, taken roughly 13 days after vaccination. The origin of the receptors is a man aged 45-65 years who received an inactivated influenza vaccine. Donor details come from another sample of the same person, matched by shared clones.

In this sample, this clonotype turned up many times. This chain connects TRBV29-1 to TRBJ2-7; TRBD2 is a possible D gene (6 bases). The CDR3 runs to 14 residues. From germline, CDR1 is SQVTM and CDR2 ANQGSEA. V was trimmed by 0 bases and J by 2 bases, leaving 11 bases between them. CDR3 region: CSVEDHSGTYEQYF. The CDR3 nucleotides are TGCAGCGTTGAAGATCATAGCGGAACCTACGAGCAGTACTTC.

In its sample, this clonotype was seen a few times. The chain couples TRBV18 to TRBJ1-1; D not certain. CDR3 length equals 14 residues. The germline V gene has CDR1 KGHSH and CDR2 LQKENI. Trimming took off 3 bases at V and 5 bases at J, with 13 bases between the two ends. The CDR3 DNA sequence: TGTGCCAGCTCACCCATTGCTAGGGATACTGAAGCTTTCTTT. This gives the protein CASSPIARDTEAFF. Complete variable domain (other parts from reference TRBV18 and TRBJ1-1): NAGVMQNPRHLVRRRGQEARLRCSPMKGHSHVYWYRQLPEEGLKFMVYLQKENIIDESGMPKERFSAEFPKEGPSILRIQQVVRGDSAAYFCASSPIARDTEAFFGQGTRLTVV.

This clonotype was counted only a few times. The V call is TRBV11-2, the J call TRBJ2-2; a possible D gene is TRBD1 (6 bases). Trimming removed 5 bases at V and 4 bases at J, with 23 bases between. CDR1 and CDR2 from the germline V gene are SGHAT and FQNNGV. The CDR3 totals 18 residues. For the CDR3, the DNA is TGTGCCAGCAGCGCCAGTCAGGGGAACCTCATGACCACCGGGGAGCTGTTTTTT. Protein: CASSASQGNLMTTGELFF.

This clonotype was observed a few times. The V and J genes are TRBV20-1 and TRBJ2-7; 9 positions match TRBD1. Germline assignment: CDR1 DFQATT and CDR2 SNEGSKA (reference sequence). The V and J ends lost 7 bases and 3 bases, in that order; junction bases with no gene match: 7. The CDR3 consists of 13 residues. The CDR3 spells CSVRDRVDYEQYF. CDR3 in DNA: TGCAGTGTTAGGGACAGGGTTGACTACGAGCAGTACTTC.

This clonotype has a count of ten or more. This sequence joins TRBV12-3 or TRBV12-4 and TRBJ1-2; D unresolved. V lost 6 bases, J lost 3 bases, and 8 bases lay in between. The CDR3 is made up of 12 amino acids. The CDR3 DNA is TGTGCCAGCAGCCACCGGGACTATGGCTACACCTTC. The encoded protein is CASSHRDYGYTF.

The chain combines TRBV6-5 with TRBJ2-1, with D possibly being TRBD2 (6 bases). The CDR3 runs 16 residues. V was trimmed by 2 bases and J by 8 bases, leaving 19 bases between them. Germline V gives CDR1 MNHEY, CDR2 SVGAGI. The DNA of the CDR3 is TGTGCCAGCAGTTACAGGGGTAGCGGAGCTTTGGATGAGCAGTTCTTC. Its protein product is CASSYRGSGALDEQFF.

This chain joins TRBV9 and TRBJ2-7; D not certain. Per the germline V gene, CDR1 is SGDLS and CDR2 is YYNGEE. This CDR3 has 16 residues. V lost 0 bases and J lost 6, with 19 bases in between. The CDR3 here is CASSVEQASDIGEQYF. The CDR3 bases are TGTGCCAGCAGCGTAGAACAAGCCTCGGATATTGGCGAGCAGTACTTC.

The rearrangement joins TRBV9 to TRBJ2-7; 10 nucleotides agree with TRBD2. V shed 3 bases and J 2 bases; nucleotides not matched to a gene: 5. This CDR3 has 15 residues. The germline V gene encodes CDR1 SGDLS and CDR2 YYNGEE. The CDR3 DNA reads TGTGCCAGCAGCGCGACTAGCGGGTCTACCTACGAGCAGTACTTC. This gives the protein CASSATSGSTYEQYF.

The chain joins TRBV12-3 or TRBV12-4 to TRBJ1-2; weak D call: TRBD1 (5 bases). Trimming shortened V by 6 bases and J by 2 bases, and 19 bases separated the two germline ends. This CDR3 is 16 amino acids long. CDR3 protein: CASRKTGTILNYGYTF. CDR3 DNA sequence: TGTGCCAGCAGAAAGACGGGGACGATTCTGAACTATGGCTACACCTTC.

This clonotype occurred a few times. This rearrangement joins TRBV7-9 to TRBJ2-5; D possibly uses TRBD1 or TRBD2 (5 bases each). CDR1 is SEHNR, CDR2 FQNEAQ, per germline (reference sequence). The CDR3 runs 14 residues. Trimming took off 4 bases at V and 6 bases at J, with 15 bases between the two ends. The DNA for the CDR3 is TGTGCCAGCAGCTCGGGCGGTTGGGGGAAGACCCAGTACTTC. It specifies CASSSGGWGKTQYF. Using reference TRBV7-9 and TRBJ2-5 for the parts outside the CDR3, the full variable domain is DTGVSQNPRHKITKRGQNVTFRCDPISEHNRLYWYRQTLGQGPEFLTYFQNEAQLEKSRLLSDRFSAERPKGSFSTLEIQRTEQGDSAMYLCASSSGGWGKTQYFGPGTRLLVL.

This sequence joins TRBV12-3 or TRBV12-4 and TRBJ2-7; tentatively, D is TRBD2 (5 bases). The ends were cut back, 3 bases at V and 4 bases at J, with 13 bases in the middle. The CDR3 consists of 14 residues. Here the CDR3 reads CASSLGSGIYEQYF. Here the CDR3 DNA reads TGTGCCAGCAGTTTGGGTTCGGGGATATACGAGCAGTACTTC.

The V call is TRBV5-6, the J call TRBJ1-4; TRBD1 matches 7 bases. J gave up 5 bases and V 3 bases, and 10 bases lay outside the gene matches. CDR1 SGHDT and CDR2 YYEEEE come from the germline V gene. CDR3 length: 16 amino acids. The DNA for the CDR3 is TGTGCCAGCAGCTCCGCCCCAACAGGGGTGAATGAAAAACTGTTTTTT. This translates into CASSSAPTGVNEKLFF.

This clonotype was counted only a few times. The V gene is TRBV20-1, the J gene TRBJ2-2; D gene ambiguous. Germline assignment: CDR1 DFQATT and CDR2 SNEGSKA (reference sequence). The CDR3 is 15 amino acids. Trimming stripped 3 bases from V and 0 bases from J, with 11 bases between. CDR3 residues: CSASSGVPNTGELFF. DNA of the CDR3: TGCAGTGCTAGTTCAGGCGTCCCGAACACCGGGGAGCTGTTTTTT.

CDR3: CASSLASLSYNEQFF. CDR3 DNA: TGTGCCAGCAGCTTAGCCTCACTCTCCTACAATGAGCAGTTCTTC. The genes are TRBV11-2 and TRBJ2-1; D is unclear. Trimming shortened V by 1 base and J by 0 bases, and 7 bases separated the two germline ends. The CDR3 length is 15 residues. The germline V gene encodes CDR1 SGHAT and CDR2 FQNNGV.

The V call is TRBV20-1, the J call TRBJ2-3; weak D call: TRBD1 (5 bases). The CDR3 length is 13 residues. In germline, CDR1 is DFQATT, CDR2 SNEGSKA (reference sequence). The germline V and J ends were trimmed by 0 bases and 6 bases, with 10 bases remaining between them. The CDR3: CSAREAGMDTQYF. The CDR3 coding sequence is TGCAGTGCTAGAGAGGCAGGGATGGATACGCAGTATTTT.

The rearrangement uses TRBV5-1 and TRBJ2-1; 9 positions agree with TRBD1. The trim removed 3 bases at V and 7 bases at J, leaving 5 bases unmatched. The CDR3 covers 14 residues. The germline gives CDR1 SGHRS, CDR2 YFSETQ. The CDR3, as DNA: TGCGCCAGCAGCTCCTGGACAGGGGAGAATGAGCAGTTCTTC. This gives the protein CASSSWTGENEQFF.

The rearrangement links TRBV6-9 to TRBJ2-1, with 10 bases aligning to TRBD2. Germline trimming cut 2 bases from V and 1 base from J; bases unmatched to any gene: 14. CDR3 size: 20 residues. The germline CDR1 and CDR2 sequences are MNHGY and SVAAGI. The DNA of the CDR3 is TGTGCCAGCAGTTATCGCCCTTACGATCGGACTAGCGGTTCCTACAATGAGCAGTTCTTC. Translating it yields CASSYRPYDRTSGSYNEQFF.

The chain's CDR3 is CASSQPSDRTGLTGELFF. Written as DNA, the CDR3 is TGTGCCAGCAGCCAACCTTCAGACAGGACAGGACTCACCGGGGAGCTGTTTTTT. This sequence joins TRBV4-2 and TRBJ2-2; 7 nucleotides match TRBD1. The V segment lost 2 bases and the J segment 4 bases; nucleotides outside the gene matches: 13. This CDR3 has 18 residues. Germline V gene lookup returns CDR1 LGHNA and CDR2 YNFKEQ.

This clonotype appeared a few times. The chain links TRBV15 to TRBJ2-1; TRBD1 agrees at 8 bases. V trimming: 3 bases; J trimming: 4 bases; junction bases outside the gene matches: 5. The CDR3 sequence is 15 residues long. From germline, CDR1 is LNHNV and CDR2 YYDKDF (reference sequence). The CDR3 DNA sequence: TGTGCCACCAGCAGCGGACAGGGCGGATACAATGAGCAGTTCTTC. Amino acid sequence: CATSSGQGGYNEQFF.

This clonotype was seen ten or more times. The DNA for the CDR3 is TGTGCCAGCAGTTTACAGAGGTGGGCTGAGCAGTTCTTC. Amino acid sequence: CASSLQRWAEQFF. V and J are TRBV27 and TRBJ2-1, with D uncertain. The V gene lost 2 bases and the J gene lost 9 bases, with 11 bases spanning the gap. Per the germline V gene, CDR1 is MNHEY and CDR2 is SMNVEV (reference sequence). This CDR3 contains 13 residues.